This TCR beta chain was sequenced during a study of blood T cells in healthy people across ages. General study results and limits: Strong correlation was found linking TCR beta diversity to naive T cell percentage.

In germline, CDR1 is SGHTA, CDR2 FQGNSA. CDR3 length: 14 amino acids. Trimming took 0 bases from V and 5 from J; bases not matched to a gene: 3. Primers used in a second PCR of about 6 to 12 cycles were a sample-barcoded 5' primer and a J-beta primer mix. Researchers report that a template-switch adaptor with 12 random nucleotides tagged each cDNA molecule. TCRdb re-derived calls from the 5' RACE reads in MiXCR, one entry per CDR3 protein. The sample holds 750,000 or so distinct CDR3 sequences, approximately 25% seen once. This clonotype was counted only a few times. Antigen unknown. These sequences were also reported in another study, on T cells of mothers and their children.

The chain employs TRBV7-2 and TRBJ2-5; 7 bases agree with TRBD1. The sequence derives from a boy younger than 18 in good health. Sample: blood. The CDR3 protein is CASSLAQGVETQYF. The CDR3 DNA follows: TGTGCCAGCAGCTTAGCTCAGGGGGTGGAGACCCAGTACTTC.